A selection of T cell receptor beta chains follows, all from one sample in a study of shared T cell receptors in the human thymus. The repertoire was sequenced with immunoSEQ multiplex PCR; TCRdb's copy has only in-frame clones and lacks some. Among approximately 660,000 clones listed, 88% were seen once. These data were also reused for a study on human thymus T cells.

Sequenced: thymocytes. The receptors originated from a boy under two years old with a congenital heart defect. CDR3s include the opening cysteine and the closing phenylalanine or tryptophan. A D gene is named only where the DNA matches it firmly. Clone size appears in some rows only: once, few, many, or a class for an expanded clone.

V,J,size,length,D,DNA,CDR3
TRBV4-3,TRBJ2-3,-,17,-,TGCGCCAGCAGCGCCCAGAGAGCGGGTTCTAGCACAGATACGCAGTATTTT,CASSAQRAGSSTDTQYF
TRBV28,TRBJ1-1,-,18,-,TGTGCCAGCAGACTCGACAGTTTAGCCCTTGGAATGAACACTGAAGCTTTCTTT,CASRLDSLALGMNTEAFF
TRBV28,TRBJ2-7,-,13,-,TGTGCCAGCAAAACTAGCAGCTCCTACGAGCAGTACTTC,CASKTSSSYEQYF
TRBV2,TRBJ1-1,-,14,TRBD1,TGTGCCAGGAAAGGAAGGGGGCTCAACACTGAAGCTTTCTTT,CARKGRGLNTEAFF
TRBV6-6,TRBJ2-2,-,14,-,TGTGCCAGCAGGAGGAGGAAGGACACCGGGGAGCTGTTTTTT,CASRRRKDTGELFF
TRBV30,TRBJ2-3,-,18,-,TGTGCCTGGAGTGTACGAGAGGGCCCTCAACCATACACAGATACGCAGTATTTT,CAWSVREGPQPYTDTQYF
TRBV5-1,TRBJ2-3,-,20,TRBD2,TGCGCCAGCAGCTTTACCGGGACTAGCGGGATCCGATACGGCACAGATACGCAGTATTTT,CASSFTGTSGIRYGTDTQYF
TRBV4-1,TRBJ2-1,-,18,TRBD2,TGCGCCAGCAGCCACCAATGGGGGGAGCGGGAGGGCCCCAATGAGCAGTTCTTC,CASSHQWGEREGPNEQFF
TRBV7-8,TRBJ2-7,-,16,-,TGTGCCAGCAGCTTAGTTACCAGGTCGCATCCCTACGAGCAGTACTTC,CASSLVTRSHPYEQYF
TRBV19,TRBJ2-7,-,14,TRBD2,TGTGCCAGTAGTCTGAGCGGGAGGAGCTACGAGCAGTACTTC,CASSLSGRSYEQYF
TRBV19,TRBJ2-1,-,18,TRBD2,TGTGCCAGTAGTATAGTGGACCCGGGACTAGCGGGAGACAATGAGCAGTTCTTC,CASSIVDPGLAGDNEQFF
TRBV2,TRBJ1-2,-,13,TRBD1,TGTGCCAGCACCCTACAGGGGGCGCAAGGCTACACCTTC,CASTLQGAQGYTF
TRBV28,TRBJ2-3,-,19,-,TGTGCCAGCAGTTTATGCATAACGGGGTACCGACAAAGCACAGATACGCAGTATTTT,CASSLCITGYRQSTDTQYF
TRBV19,TRBJ2-1,once,16,-,TGTGCCAGTAGTAGCAGCCGGGGGGCCACCTACAATGAGCAGTTCTTC,CASSSSRGATYNEQFF
TRBV6-6,TRBJ2-5,-,15,-,TGTGCCAGCTCGTGGCTAGGCCAGCCCCAAGAGACCCAGTACTTC,CASSWLGQPQETQYF
TRBV28,TRBJ1-2,-,17,TRBD1,TGTGCCAGCAGTAATCCCGGGACAGGGCCGACTAACTATGGCTACACCTTC,CASSNPGTGPTNYGYTF
TRBV7-6,TRBJ2-4,-,17,TRBD1,TGTGCCAGCAGCTTTCCGGGACAGGGTTTAGCCAAAAACATTCAGTACTTC,CASSFPGQGLAKNIQYF
TRBV7-2,TRBJ2-1,-,16,TRBD2,TGTGCCAGCAGCTCTGGAGCGGGAGGCTCCTACAATGAGCAGTTCTTC,CASSSGAGGSYNEQFF
TRBV4-3,TRBJ2-3,-,14,-,TGCGCCAGCAGCCACGGCGGTAGCACAGATACGCAGTATTTT,CASSHGGSTDTQYF
TRBV30,TRBJ2-7,-,12,-,TGTGCCTGGAAGGATGGGGAGGAGGAGCAGTACTTC,CAWKDGEEEQYF
TRBV30,TRBJ2-3,-,16,TRBD2,TGTGCCTGGCTCAGCCGAGGGGGGACTAGCGCTACCGGGCAGTATTTT,CAWLSRGGTSATGQYF
TRBV23-1,TRBJ1-2,-,13,-,TGCGCCAGCAGTCATCAGGACAGCTATGGCTACACCTTC,CASSHQDSYGYTF
TRBV13,TRBJ2-1,once,19,TRBD2,TGTGCCAGCAGCTTTCGCCCCTTTCCAGGACTAGCGGAAGGCAATGAGCAGTTCTTC,CASSFRPFPGLAEGNEQFF